The clone carrying this TCR beta chain was picked up many times. Its antigen is as yet unknown. This entry belongs to a study of T cell repertoires in cytomegalovirus infection. Whole-study results and caveats: Using cumulative public TCR beta family frequency, the authors identified those who carried CMV together with the relevant HLA.

Each CDR3 protein is one row after TCRdb ran MiXCR on the reads. The data contain 500,000 to 600,000 distinct CDR3 sequences, approximately 16% of them singletons. Germline V gene sequence: CDR1 SEHNR, CDR2 FQNEAQ (reference sequence). The CDR3 runs 15 residues. Trimming cost V 2 bases and J 2 bases, with 12 bases left between them. The chain joins TRBV7-9 to TRBJ2-5; D may be TRBD1 (5 bases). This TCR was sampled from a human donor in good health (CMV status not recorded). Some clones in this sample may be carry-over from other donors' samples. The sequencing input was CD8+ T cells from PBMCs. CDR3 DNA sequence: TGTGCCAGCAGCTTAAGGGGCCAACAGCAAGAGACCCAGTACTTC. Amino acid sequence: CASSLRGQQQETQYF.